Detailed here is one T cell receptor beta chain. The antigen this receptor binds is unknown. It has no much larger one-base neighbor in the sample; base qualities were not kept. The immunoSEQ Assay, a bias-controlled multiplex PCR, was used to amplify TCRbeta CDR3 regions from genomic DNA. The authors' pipeline ran thus. The number of nucleated cells in each sample was estimated from the amplification of reference gene primers within the assay. To quantify the absolute abundance of each unique TCRbeta CDR3 rearrangement, sequence reads were collapsed and filtered. Productive Simpson clonality was computed per sample as the square root of Simpson's diversity index over productive rearrangements. The table was pulled from immuneACCESS by TCRdb, which kept in-frame rearrangements only. Such tables lose some clones; where checked, under half of the loss comes from unresolved V genes, and the rest has no known cause. The V and J calls and clone size are taken from that table; D and trimming were inferred from the DNA. In all, the sample holds some 96,000 clones, and approximately 90% of those were seen once. The ten largest clones capture approximately 2.2% of the sample.

Whole blood was collected in K2EDTA tubes by collaborating institutions according to the institutions' own protocols. Collaborator samples were shipped for TCRbeta analysis as frozen whole blood, isolated PBMCs, or DNA extracted from either sample type. Spanning cysteine to phenylalanine, the CDR3 consists of 16 amino acids. Only the CDR3 portion is preserved as DNA: 48 bases, with reading frame beginning at the first base. For CDR1 and CDR2, the germline V gene lists MRHNA and SNTAGT. V ends up 5 bases short and J 3 bases short, with an unmatched junction base count of 11. These data originate in a study of blood T cell repertoires in COVID-19 (dated by TCRdb to the early 2020s). Notes on the research overall: Collaborator samples came from the United States, Italy and Spain and covered acute and convalescent phases of COVID-19. The prospective study material was composed of cDNA or gDNA derived from T cells, B-cell-depleted T cells, or PBMCs. Subjects who had been exposed to COVID-19, were actively infected with it, or had recovered from it provided the deeply sampled blood TCRbeta repertoires that made up the dataset. The repertoires were released in a freely available public database intended as a resource for research on the immune response to SARS-CoV-2. Samples came from the ongoing ImmuneRACE study (first 160 participants) plus 1,254 subjects from 6 global collaborators. Sample metadata almost always included a de-identified subject ID, COVID-19 status, age in years and sex. Where available, HLA class I and class II types were taken from metadata supplied by the sample provider and were not determined by assay-based typing.

Summary of the overall study and its limitations: How much clinical and demographic metadata was included differed by source and by participant, and the metadata was provided uncurated.

This receptor was identified in a man aged 45 to 65 with active COVID-19. This chain is built from TRBV6-4 and TRBJ1-1; TRBD1 fits 8 bases in the junction. Material for sequencing was peripheral blood. The CDR3 protein: CASSPETGQGDTEAFF. The bases are TGTGCCAGCAGTCCTGAGACCGGACAGGGCGACACTGAAGCTTTCTTT.